This T cell receptor beta chain is drawn from a study of shared clonotypes between healthy human individuals. Study context: Per donor, CD8 memory used one plate, CD8 naive used two, CD4 memory used three and CD4 naive used three.

The V and J ends lost 6 bases and 6 bases, in that order; junction bases with no gene match: 17. CDR1 and CDR2 (germline): SEHNR, FQNEAQ (reference sequence). The CDR3 contains 17 residues. Produced via immunoSEQ multiplex PCR; TCRdb's table is partial and in-frame only. The sample has millions of clones, about 93% seen once; the top ten hold approximately 1.7%. Naive CD8 cells were CD45RO-negative, positively selected for CCR7, excluding terminally differentiated effector memory CD45RA+ cells. The source of this sequence is a man aged 18 to 35 in good health. Some clones in this sample may be carry-over from other donors' samples. The J gene is TRBJ2-3, the V gene TRBV7-9, with 8 nucleotides matching TRBD1. The specimen was naive CD8+ T cells from PBMCs. Here the CDR3 DNA reads TGTGCCAGCAGGGTAAGGGACAGGTCTTTTGGGAGCGATACGCAGTATTTT. Translating gives CASRVRDRSFGSDTQYF.